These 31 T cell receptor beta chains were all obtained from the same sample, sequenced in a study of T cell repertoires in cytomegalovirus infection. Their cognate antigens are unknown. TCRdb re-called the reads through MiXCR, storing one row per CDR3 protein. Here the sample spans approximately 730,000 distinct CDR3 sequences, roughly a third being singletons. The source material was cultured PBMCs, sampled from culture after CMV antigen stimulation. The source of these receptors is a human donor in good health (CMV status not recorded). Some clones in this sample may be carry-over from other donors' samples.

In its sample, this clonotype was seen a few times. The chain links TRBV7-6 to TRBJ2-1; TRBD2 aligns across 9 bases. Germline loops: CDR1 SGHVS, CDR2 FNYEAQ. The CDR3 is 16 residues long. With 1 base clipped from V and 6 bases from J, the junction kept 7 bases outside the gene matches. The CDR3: CASSLDAGGAVNEQFF. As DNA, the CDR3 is TGTGCCAGCAGCTTAGACGCGGGAGGGGCGGTCAATGAGCAGTTCTTC.

CDR3 region: CASSHPSPSYNEQFF. For the CDR3, the DNA is TGTGCCAGCAGCCACCCGAGCCCCTCCTACAATGAGCAGTTCTTC. The rearrangement uses TRBV3-1 and TRBJ2-1; D call uncertain. Germline CDR1 LGHDT, CDR2 YNNKEL (reference sequence). Between the trimmed V and J ends, which lost 3 bases and 0 bases, there was a span of 9 bases. The CDR3 runs to 15 residues.

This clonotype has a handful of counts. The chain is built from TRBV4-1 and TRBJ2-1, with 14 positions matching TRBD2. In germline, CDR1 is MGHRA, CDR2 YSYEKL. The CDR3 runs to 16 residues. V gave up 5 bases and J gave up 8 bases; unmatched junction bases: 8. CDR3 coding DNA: TGCGCCAGCAGCTTACCGGGACTAGCGGGAGTAGATGAGCAGTTCTTC. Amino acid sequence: CASSLPGLAGVDEQFF.

In DNA form, the CDR3 reads TGTGCCAGCAGCCCGAACGAATGGCCCGTACGGAACACCGGGGAGCTGTTTTTT. Translation gives CASSPNEWPVRNTGELFF. V gene TRBV12-3 or TRBV12-4 combines with J gene TRBJ2-2; D is unclear. V lost 6 bases to trimming and J lost 1 base, with 21 bases between them. The CDR3 totals 18 residues.

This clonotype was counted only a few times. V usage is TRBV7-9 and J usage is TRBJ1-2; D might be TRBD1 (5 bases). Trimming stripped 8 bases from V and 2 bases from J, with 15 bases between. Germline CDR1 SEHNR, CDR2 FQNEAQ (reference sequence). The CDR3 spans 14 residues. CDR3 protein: CASGIQGTNYGYTF. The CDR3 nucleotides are TGTGCCAGCGGAATCCAGGGAACCAACTATGGCTACACCTTC.

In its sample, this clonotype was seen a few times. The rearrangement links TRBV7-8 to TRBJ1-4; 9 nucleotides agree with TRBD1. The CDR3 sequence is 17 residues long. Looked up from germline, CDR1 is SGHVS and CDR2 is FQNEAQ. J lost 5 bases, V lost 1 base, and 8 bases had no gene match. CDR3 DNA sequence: TGTGCCAGCAGCTTAGATCCGGGACAGGGTAACAATGAAAAACTGTTTTTT. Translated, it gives CASSLDPGQGNNEKLFF.

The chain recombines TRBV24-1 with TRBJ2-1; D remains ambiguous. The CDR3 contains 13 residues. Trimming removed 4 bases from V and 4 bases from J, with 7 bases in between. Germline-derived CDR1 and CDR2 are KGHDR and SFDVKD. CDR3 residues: CATSDAGYNEQFF. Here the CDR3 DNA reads TGTGCCACCAGTGACGCTGGGTACAATGAGCAGTTCTTC.

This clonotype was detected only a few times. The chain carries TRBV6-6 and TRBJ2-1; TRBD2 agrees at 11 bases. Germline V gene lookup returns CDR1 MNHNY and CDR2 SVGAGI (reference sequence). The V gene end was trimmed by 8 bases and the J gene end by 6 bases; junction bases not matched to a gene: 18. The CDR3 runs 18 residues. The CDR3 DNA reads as TGTGCCAGCCCGTCCCCGAGCCTAGCGGGGGGACGGGTCAATGAGCAGTTCTTC. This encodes CASPSPSLAGGRVNEQFF.

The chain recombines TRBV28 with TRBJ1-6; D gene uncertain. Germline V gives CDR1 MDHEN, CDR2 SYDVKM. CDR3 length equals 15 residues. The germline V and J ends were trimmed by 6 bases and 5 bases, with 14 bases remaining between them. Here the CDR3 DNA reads TGTGCCAGCAGCACAGTCCCCGCTAATAATTCACCCCTCCACTTT. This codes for CASSTVPANNSPLHF.

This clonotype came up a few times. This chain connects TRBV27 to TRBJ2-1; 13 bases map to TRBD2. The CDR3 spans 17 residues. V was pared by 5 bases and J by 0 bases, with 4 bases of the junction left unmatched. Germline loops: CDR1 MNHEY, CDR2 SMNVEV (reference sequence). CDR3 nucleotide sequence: TGTGCCAGCAGTAAGGGACTAGCGGGGACCTCCTACAATGAGCAGTTCTTC. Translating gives CASSKGLAGTSYNEQFF.

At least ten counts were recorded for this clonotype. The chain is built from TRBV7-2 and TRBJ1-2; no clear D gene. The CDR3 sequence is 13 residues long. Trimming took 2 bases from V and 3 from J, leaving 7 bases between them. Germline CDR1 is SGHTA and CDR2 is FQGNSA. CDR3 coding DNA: TGTGCCAGCAGCTTACAGGTGTACTATGGCTACACCTTC. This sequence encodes CASSLQVYYGYTF.

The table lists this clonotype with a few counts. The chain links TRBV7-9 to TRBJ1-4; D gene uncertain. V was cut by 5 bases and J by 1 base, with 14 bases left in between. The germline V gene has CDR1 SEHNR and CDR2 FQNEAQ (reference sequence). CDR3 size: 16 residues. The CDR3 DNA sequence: TGTGCCAGCAGCCTCAAGTACTCGTTAACTAATGAAAAACTGTTTTTT. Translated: CASSLKYSLTNEKLFF.

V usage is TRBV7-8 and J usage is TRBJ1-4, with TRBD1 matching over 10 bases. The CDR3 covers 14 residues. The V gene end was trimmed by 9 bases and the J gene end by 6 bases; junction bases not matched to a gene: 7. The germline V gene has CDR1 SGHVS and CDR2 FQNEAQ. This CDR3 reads CASSTTGGHEKLFF. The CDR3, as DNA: TGTGCCAGTTCGACGACAGGGGGCCATGAAAAACTGTTTTTT.

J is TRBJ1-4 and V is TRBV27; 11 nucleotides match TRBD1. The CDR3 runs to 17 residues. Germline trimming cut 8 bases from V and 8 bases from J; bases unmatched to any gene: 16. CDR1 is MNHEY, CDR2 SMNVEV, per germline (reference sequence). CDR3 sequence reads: CASRTGTGGQRREKLFF. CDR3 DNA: TGTGCCAGCCGAACCGGGACAGGGGGTCAGCGTCGGGAAAAACTGTTTTTT.

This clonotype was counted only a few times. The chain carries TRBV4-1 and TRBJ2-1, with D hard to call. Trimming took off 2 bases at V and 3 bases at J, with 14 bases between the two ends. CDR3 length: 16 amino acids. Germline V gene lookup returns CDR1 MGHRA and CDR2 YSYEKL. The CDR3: CASSQRGDSLYNEQFF. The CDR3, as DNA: TGCGCCAGCAGCCAAAGAGGCGATTCCCTCTACAATGAGCAGTTCTTC.

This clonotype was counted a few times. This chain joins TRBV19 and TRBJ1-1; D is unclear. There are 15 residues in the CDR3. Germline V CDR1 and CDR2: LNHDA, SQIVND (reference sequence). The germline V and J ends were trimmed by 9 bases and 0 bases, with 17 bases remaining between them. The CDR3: CARIQRRVLNTEAFF. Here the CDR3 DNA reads TGTGCCAGGATTCAGCGTCGCGTGCTGAACACTGAAGCTTTCTTT.

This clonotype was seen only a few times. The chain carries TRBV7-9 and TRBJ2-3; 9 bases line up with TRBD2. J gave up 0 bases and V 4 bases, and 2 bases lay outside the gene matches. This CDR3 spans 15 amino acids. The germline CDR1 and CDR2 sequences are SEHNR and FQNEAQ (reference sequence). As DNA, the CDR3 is TGTGCCAGCAGCTATACTAGCGGGAGCACAGATACGCAGTATTTT. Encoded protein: CASSYTSGSTDTQYF.

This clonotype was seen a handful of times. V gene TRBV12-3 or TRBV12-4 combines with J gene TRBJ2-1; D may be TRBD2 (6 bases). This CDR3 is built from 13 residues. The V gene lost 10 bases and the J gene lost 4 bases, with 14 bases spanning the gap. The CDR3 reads CATLLGGYNEQFF. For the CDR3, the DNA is TGTGCCACGCTATTGGGGGGTTACAATGAGCAGTTCTTC.

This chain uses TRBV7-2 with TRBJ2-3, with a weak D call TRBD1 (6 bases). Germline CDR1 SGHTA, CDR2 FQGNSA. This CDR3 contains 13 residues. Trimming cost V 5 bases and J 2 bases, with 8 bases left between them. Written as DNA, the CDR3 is TGTGCCAGCAGCGGACAGACCACAGATACGCAGTATTTT. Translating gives CASSGQTTDTQYF.

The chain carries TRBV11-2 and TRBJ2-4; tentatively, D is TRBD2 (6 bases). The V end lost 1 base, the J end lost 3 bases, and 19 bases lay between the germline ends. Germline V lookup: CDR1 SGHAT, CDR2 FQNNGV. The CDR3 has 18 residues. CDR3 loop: CASSLAGSVRLDKNIQYF. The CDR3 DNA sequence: TGTGCCAGCAGCTTAGCAGGGTCGGTACGACTAGACAAAAACATTCAGTACTTC.

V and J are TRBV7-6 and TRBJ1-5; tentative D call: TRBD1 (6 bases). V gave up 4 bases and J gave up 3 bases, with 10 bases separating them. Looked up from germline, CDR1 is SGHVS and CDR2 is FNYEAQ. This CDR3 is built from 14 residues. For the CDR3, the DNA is TGTGCCAGCAGCTCCGACAGGTTCAATCAGCCCCAGCATTTT. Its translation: CASSSDRFNQPQHF. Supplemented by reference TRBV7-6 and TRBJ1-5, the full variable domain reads GAGVSQSPRYKVTKRGQDVALRCDPISGHVSLYWYRQALGQGPEFLTYFNYEAQQDKSGLPNDRFSAERPEGSISTLTIQRTEQRDSAMYRCASSSDRFNQPQHFGDGTRLSIL.

The CDR3 DNA is TGTGCCAGCAGCTTACAGGGGACCTCCACCGGGGAGCTGTTTTTT. It specifies CASSLQGTSTGELFF. The chain has TRBV11-2 and TRBJ2-2, with D tentatively TRBD1 (6 bases). CDR1 and CDR2 from the germline V gene are SGHAT and FQNNGV. CDR3 length: 15 residues. V lost 2 bases to trimming and J lost 4 bases, with 11 bases between them.

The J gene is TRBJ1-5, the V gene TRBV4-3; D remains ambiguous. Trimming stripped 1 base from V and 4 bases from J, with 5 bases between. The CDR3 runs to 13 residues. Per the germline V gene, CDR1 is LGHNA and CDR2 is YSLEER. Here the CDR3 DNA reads TGCGCCAGCAGCCAAGTGGAAAATCAGCCCCAGCATTTT. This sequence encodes CASSQVENQPQHF.

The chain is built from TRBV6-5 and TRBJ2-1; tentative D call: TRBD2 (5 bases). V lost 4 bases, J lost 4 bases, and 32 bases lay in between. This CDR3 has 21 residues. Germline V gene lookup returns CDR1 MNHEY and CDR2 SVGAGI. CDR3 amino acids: CASSSPRILFGERVGYNEQFF. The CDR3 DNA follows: TGTGCCAGCAGTTCCCCTCGAATTTTGTTTGGGGAGCGCGTCGGTTACAATGAGCAGTTCTTC.

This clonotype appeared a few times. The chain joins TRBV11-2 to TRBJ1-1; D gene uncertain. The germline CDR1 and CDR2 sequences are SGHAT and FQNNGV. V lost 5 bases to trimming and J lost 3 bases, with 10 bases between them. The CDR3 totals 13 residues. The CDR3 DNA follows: TGTGCCAGCAGCGTTGGACTCTACACTGAAGCTTTCTTT. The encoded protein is CASSVGLYTEAFF.

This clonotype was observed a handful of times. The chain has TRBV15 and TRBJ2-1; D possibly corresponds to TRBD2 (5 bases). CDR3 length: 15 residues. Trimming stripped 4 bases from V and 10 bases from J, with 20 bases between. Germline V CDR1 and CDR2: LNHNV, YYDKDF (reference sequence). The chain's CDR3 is CATSTPARRTGEQFF. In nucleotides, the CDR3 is TGTGCCACCAGCACTCCCGCCCGTAGGACGGGGGAGCAGTTCTTC.

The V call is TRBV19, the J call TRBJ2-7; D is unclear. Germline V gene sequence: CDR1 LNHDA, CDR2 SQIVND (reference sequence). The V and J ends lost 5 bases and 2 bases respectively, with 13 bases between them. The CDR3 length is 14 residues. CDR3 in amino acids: CASSPGRSTYEQYF. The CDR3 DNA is TGTGCCAGTAGTCCTGGACGGAGCACCTACGAGCAGTACTTC. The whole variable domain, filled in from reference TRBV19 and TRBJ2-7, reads DGGITQSPKYLFRKEGQNVTLSCEQNLNHDAMYWYRQDPGQGLRLIYYSQIVNDFQKGDIAEGYSVSREKKESFPLTVTSAQKNPTAFYLCASSPGRSTYEQYFGPGTRLTVT.

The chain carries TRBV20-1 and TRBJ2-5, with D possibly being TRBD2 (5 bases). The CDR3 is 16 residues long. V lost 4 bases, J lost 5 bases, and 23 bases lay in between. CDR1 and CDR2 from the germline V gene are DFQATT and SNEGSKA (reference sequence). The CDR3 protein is CSATSGADLPGETQYF. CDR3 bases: TGCAGTGCTACCTCAGGAGCGGACCTCCCCGGGGAGACCCAGTACTTC.

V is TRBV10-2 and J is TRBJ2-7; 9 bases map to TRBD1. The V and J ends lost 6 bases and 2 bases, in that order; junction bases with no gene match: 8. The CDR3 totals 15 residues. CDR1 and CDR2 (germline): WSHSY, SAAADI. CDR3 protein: CASSRGQGPPYEQYF. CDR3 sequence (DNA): TGCGCCAGCAGCCGGGGACAGGGCCCCCCCTACGAGCAGTACTTC.

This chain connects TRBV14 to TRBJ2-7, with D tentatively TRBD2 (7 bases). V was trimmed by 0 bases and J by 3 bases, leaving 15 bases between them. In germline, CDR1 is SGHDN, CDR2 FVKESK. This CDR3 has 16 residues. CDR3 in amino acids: CASSQDIGRGNYEQYF. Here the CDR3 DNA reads TGTGCCAGCAGCCAAGATATTGGGAGGGGGAACTACGAGCAGTACTTC.

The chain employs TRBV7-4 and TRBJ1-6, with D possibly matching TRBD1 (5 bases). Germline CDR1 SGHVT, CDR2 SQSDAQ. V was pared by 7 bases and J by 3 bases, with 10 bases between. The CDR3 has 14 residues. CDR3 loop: CASTRDDYNSPLHF. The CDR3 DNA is TGTGCCAGCACCAGGGACGACTATAATTCACCCCTCCACTTT. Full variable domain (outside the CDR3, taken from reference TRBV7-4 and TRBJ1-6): GAGVSQSPRYKVAKRGRDVALRCDSISGHVTLYWYRQTLGQGSEVLTYSQSDAQRDKSGRPSGRFSAERPERSVSTLKIQRTEQGDSAVYLCASTRDDYNSPLHFGNGTRLTVT.